This T cell receptor beta chain was identified in a study of control samples from healthy donors and cancer patients. This CDR3 spans 13 amino acids. V was clipped by 6 bases and J by 6 bases, with 9 bases between them. The table came from immunoSEQ multiplex PCR; TCRdb's copy has only in-frame clones and leaves some out. The profile shows approximately 100,000 clones, approximately 90% of them singletons. The sequence was collected from a man under 40 in good health. This chain links TRBV12-3 or TRBV12-4 with TRBJ1-6; D gene ambiguous. Sample: blood. CDR3 DNA: TGTGCCAGCAGAAAGTTCTCTAATTCACCCCTCCACTTT. It translates to CASRKFSNSPLHF.